This T cell receptor (beta chain) was sequenced in a study of T cells in Graves' hyperthyroidism and ophthalmopathy. This clonotype occurred many times. This CDR3 region has 14 residues. CDR1 and CDR2 from the germline V gene are SEHNR and FQNEAQ (reference sequence). J lost 8 bases, V lost 7 bases, and 9 bases had no gene match. The study excluded patients with uncontrolled infection, other autoimmune disease, pregnancy or lactation. Diagnoses were made from clinical symptoms, serum measures (thyroxine and TRAb), thyroid ultrasound and orbital computed tomography. The TCR beta CDR3 regions underwent amplification using RNA transcripts as the source. First-round RT-PCR of the TCR CDR3 relied on the HTBI primer set. MiXCR, applied by TCRdb to the multiplex PCR reads, yields one record per CDR3 protein. Among a few hundred thousand distinct CDR3 sequences listed, around 13% were seen once.

The sample consisted of blood. The receptor comes from a young woman with Graves' hyperthyroidism. J is TRBJ2-1 and V is TRBV7-9, with TRBD2 matching 9 bases. CDR3 sequence (DNA): TGTGCCAGCACCCGAGCGGCGGGGGGGCATGAGCAGTTCTTC. Protein product: CASTRAAGGHEQFF.